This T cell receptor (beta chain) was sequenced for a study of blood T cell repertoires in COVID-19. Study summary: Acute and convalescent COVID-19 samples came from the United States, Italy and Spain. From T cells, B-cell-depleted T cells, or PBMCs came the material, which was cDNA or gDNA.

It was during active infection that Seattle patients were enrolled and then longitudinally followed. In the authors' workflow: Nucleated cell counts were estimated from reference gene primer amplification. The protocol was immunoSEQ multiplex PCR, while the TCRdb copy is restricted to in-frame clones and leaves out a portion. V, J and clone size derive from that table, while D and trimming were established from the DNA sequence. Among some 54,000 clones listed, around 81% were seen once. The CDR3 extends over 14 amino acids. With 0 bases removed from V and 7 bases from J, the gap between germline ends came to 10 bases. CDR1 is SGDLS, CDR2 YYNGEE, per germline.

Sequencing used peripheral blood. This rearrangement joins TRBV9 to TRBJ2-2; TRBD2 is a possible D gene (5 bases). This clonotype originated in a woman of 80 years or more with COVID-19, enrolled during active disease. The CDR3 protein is CASSVVVAGGELFF. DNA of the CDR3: TGTGCCAGCAGCGTAGTAGTTGCGGGCGGGGAGCTGTTTTTT. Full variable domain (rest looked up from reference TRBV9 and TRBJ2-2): DSGVTQTPKHLITATGQRVTLRCSPRSGDLSVYWYQQSLDQGLQFLIQYYNGEERAKGNILERFSAQQFPDLHSELNLSSLELGDSALYFCASSVVVAGGELFFGEGSRLTVL.